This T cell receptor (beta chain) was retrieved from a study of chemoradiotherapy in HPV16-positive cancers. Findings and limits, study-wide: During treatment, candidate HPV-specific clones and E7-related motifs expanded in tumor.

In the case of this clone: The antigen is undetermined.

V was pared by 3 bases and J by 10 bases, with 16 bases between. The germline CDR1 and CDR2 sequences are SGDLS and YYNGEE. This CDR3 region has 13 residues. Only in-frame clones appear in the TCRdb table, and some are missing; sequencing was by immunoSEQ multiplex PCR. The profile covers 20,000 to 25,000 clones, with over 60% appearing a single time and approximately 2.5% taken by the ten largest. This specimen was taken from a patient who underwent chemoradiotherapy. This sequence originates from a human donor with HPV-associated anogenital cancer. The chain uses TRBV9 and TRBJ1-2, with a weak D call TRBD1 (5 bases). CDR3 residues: CASSATGFQDYTF. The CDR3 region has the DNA TGTGCCAGCAGCGCAACAGGATTTCAGGACTACACCTTC.